What follows describes a single T cell receptor beta chain. Antigen unknown. This entry belongs to a study of cytomegalovirus exposure and HLA in healthy donors. Background on the study: The roughly 110 validation repertoires used the same platform as the approximately 700 first-cohort repertoires (as reported by a later analysis). Points from the study as a whole: Among the CMV-associated chains, a few were confirmed in vitro as specific for CMV antigens. In the 95 to 150 validation repertoires, approximately 94% of cluster scores exceeded 0, per a later analysis.

The assay was immunoSEQ multiplex PCR, and TCRdb's table has in-frame clones only and misses some. The data show approximately 70,000 clones, with about 95% seen just once and 1% held by the top ten. This CDR3 has 15 amino acids. V gave up 5 bases and J gave up 6 bases; unmatched junction bases: 9. Germline assignment: CDR1 SEHNR and CDR2 FQNEAQ (reference sequence). The rearrangement uses TRBV7-9 and TRBJ1-2; 10 nucleotides agree with TRBD1. The sample taken for sequencing was PBMCs. This clonotype was sampled from a woman under 30 in good health and CMV-seronegative. The CDR3 region has the DNA TGTGCCAGCAGCGGCCGGGACAGGGGAATTGATGGCTACACCTTC. Protein sequence: CASSGRDRGIDGYTF.